The entry below describes one T cell receptor (beta chain). Its cognate antigen is unknown. The protocol was immunoSEQ multiplex PCR, while the TCRdb copy is restricted to in-frame clones and leaves out a portion. Among tens of thousands of clones listed, 97% were seen once. This sample is part of a study of monozygotic twins with cystic fibrosis. Study observations and caveats: V usage most resembled the co-twin in 13 of 16 pairs. The repertoire was suggested to be naive-dominated, clonality median around 0.01.

This CDR3 contains 13 residues. Germline CDR1 reads MDHEN; CDR2 reads SYDVKM. V dropped 2 bases and J dropped 4 bases, with 8 bases sitting between them. The clonotype originates from a girl aged 5 to 17 with cystic fibrosis. Sequenced input: blood. This rearrangement joins TRBV28 to TRBJ1-2; D remains unclear. CDR3 loop: CASSLPRSYGYTF. CDR3 bases: TGTGCCAGCAGTTTACCTCGTAGCTATGGCTACACCTTC.